The 30 T cell receptor beta chains given below trace back to one sample, sequenced in a study of blood T cell repertoires in COVID-19. Clones were sequenced by immunoSEQ multiplex PCR, and TCRdb holds only the in-frame ones, with some missing. The sample has about 50,000 clones; approximately 88% are singletons. The specimen was peripheral blood. The origin of the receptors is a human donor with active COVID-19. The donor label of this sample is uncertain.

V usage is TRBV7-8 and J usage is TRBJ2-1; 10 bases align to TRBD2. Germline CDR1 and CDR2: SGHVS and FQNEAQ. The CDR3 loop spans 16 amino acids. V lost 2 bases, J lost 6 bases, and 7 bases stayed unmatched. The CDR3 protein is CASSLRVWTSGNEQFF. In DNA form, the CDR3 reads TGTGCCAGCAGCTTAAGGGTCTGGACTAGCGGCAATGAGCAGTTCTTC. The full variable domain, rest sourced from reference TRBV7-8 and TRBJ2-1, is GAGVSQSPRYKVAKRGQDVALRCDPISGHVSLFWYQQALGQGPEFLTYFQNEAQLDKSGLPSDRFFAERPEGSVSTLKIQRTQQEDSAVYLCASSLRVWTSGNEQFFGPGTRLTVL.

The chain carries TRBV6-2 or TRBV6-3 and TRBJ2-2; D is perhaps TRBD2 (5 bases). In germline, CDR1 is MNHEY, CDR2 SVGEGT. V lost 6 bases to trimming and J lost 2 bases, with 16 bases between them. CDR3 length: 16 residues. CDR3 DNA sequence: TGTGCCAGCAGCCAATCACCGGGGTTTAACACCGGGGAGCTGTTTTTT. Residues: CASSQSPGFNTGELFF.

The V call is TRBV2, the J call TRBJ2-1; D remains unclear. V was pared by 3 bases and J by 4 bases, with 7 bases between. Germline values: CDR1 SNHLY, CDR2 FYNNEI. This CDR3 spans 13 amino acids. The CDR3 region has the DNA TGTGCCAGCAGTGAGCTGAGATACAATGAGCAGTTCTTC. It specifies CASSELRYNEQFF. The entire variable domain, with the rest obtained from reference TRBV2 and TRBJ2-1, is as follows: EPEVTQTPSHQVTQMGQEVILRCVPISNHLYFYWYRQILGQKVEFLVSFYNNEISEKSEIFDDQFSVERPDGSNFTLKIRSTKLEDSAMYFCASSELRYNEQFFGPGTRLTVL.

This chain joins TRBV7-9 and TRBJ1-5; TRBD1 is a possible D gene (6 bases). This CDR3 contains 14 residues. Trimming removed 4 bases at V and 7 bases at J, with 14 bases between. From germline, CDR1 is SEHNR and CDR2 FQNEAQ (reference sequence). CDR3 sequence reads: CASSSSDSQQPQHF. The DNA for the CDR3 is TGTGCCAGCAGCTCTTCGGACAGTCAACAGCCCCAGCATTTT.

The gene calls are TRBV3-1 (or the pseudogene TRBV3-2) and TRBJ2-7; 10 positions match TRBD1. CDR3 length: 15 amino acids. Germline loops: CDR1 LGHDT, CDR2 YNNKEL (reference sequence). Trimming removed 2 bases from V and 3 bases from J; junction bases left unmatched: 4. CDR3 protein: CASSQRTGGDYEQYF. CDR3 DNA sequence: TGTGCCAGCAGCCAAAGGACAGGGGGAGACTACGAGCAGTACTTC.

J is TRBJ2-6 and V is TRBV2, with unresolved D. CDR3 length: 15 residues. V was shortened by 4 bases and J by 0 bases, with 7 bases between the two germline ends. Germline V gene sequence: CDR1 SNHLY, CDR2 FYNNEI. The CDR3 sequence: CASSAPGSGANVLTF. CDR3 sequence (DNA): TGTGCCAGCAGTGCCCCGGGCTCTGGGGCCAACGTCCTGACTTTC.

This clone was seen more than once but under ten times. This rearrangement joins TRBV19 to TRBJ1-2; D is possibly TRBD1 (6 bases). The germline gives CDR1 LNHDA, CDR2 SQIVND (reference sequence). This CDR3 contains 16 residues. V was pared by 6 bases and J by 0 bases, with 17 bases between. CDR3 sequence reads: CASRTDRTTPNYGYTF. The CDR3 DNA follows: TGTGCCAGTAGGACCGACAGGACCACTCCTAACTATGGCTACACCTTC.

The sample holds one count of this clone. This sequence joins TRBV5-1 and TRBJ2-1, with 7 positions matching TRBD1. V dropped 4 bases and J dropped 7; count of bases not matched to a gene: 11. The CDR3 has 15 residues. Germline V gives CDR1 SGHRS, CDR2 YFSETQ. CDR3 in DNA: TGCGCCAGCAGCGAACCACAGGGGATGGGGAATGAGCAGTTCTTC. This translates into CASSEPQGMGNEQFF.

The chain recombines TRBV11-2 with TRBJ2-1; D is possibly TRBD2 (6 bases). This CDR3 is built from 16 residues. Germline V CDR1 and CDR2: SGHAT, FQNNGV. Trimming stripped 5 bases from V and 8 bases from J, with 22 bases between. CDR3 in amino acids: CASSPEEGSVWDEQFF. CDR3 nucleotide sequence: TGTGCCAGCAGCCCCGAGGAGGGTTCCGTGTGGGATGAGCAGTTCTTC.

The chain combines TRBV6-5 with TRBJ1-6; no definite D call. CDR1 and CDR2 from the germline V gene are MNHEY and SVGAGI. This CDR3 contains 15 residues. V was pared by 2 bases and J by 0 bases, with 5 bases between. CDR3 protein: CASSYENSYNSPLHF. In DNA, the CDR3 is TGTGCCAGCAGTTACGAGAACTCCTATAATTCACCCCTCCACTTT.

The V and J genes are TRBV2 and TRBJ2-7; TRBD2 aligns across 7 bases. This CDR3 is 15 amino acids long. Germline CDR1 SNHLY, CDR2 FYNNEI. Losses at the gene ends were 4 bases for V and 0 bases for J; bases not matched to a gene: 6. The CDR3 nucleotides are TGTGCCAGCAGTGTTTCTAGCGGTAGCTCCTACGAGCAGTACTTC. Its protein is CASSVSSGSSYEQYF.

The V gene is TRBV9, the J gene TRBJ2-5; 8 bases fit TRBD2. V was pared by 3 bases and J by 2 bases, with 12 bases of the junction left unmatched. Germline-derived CDR1 and CDR2 are SGDLS and YYNGEE. This CDR3 is 17 amino acids long. DNA for the CDR3: TGTGCCAGCAGCGAGCGCTATGGAACTAGCGGTCAAGAGACCCAGTACTTC. Amino acids: CASSERYGTSGQETQYF.

As regards this clone: One end of the junction does not line up with germline, which may come from a read error. V usage is TRBV28 and J usage is TRBJ1-1; possibly TRBD1 for D (6 bases). The CDR3 sequence is 13 residues long. Germline CDR1 is MDHEN and CDR2 is SYDVKM. CDR3 DNA sequence: TGTGTCAGCAGAGGGGGATTGAACACTGAAGCTTTCTTT. Translation gives CVSRGGLNTEAFF.

The chain combines TRBV2 with TRBJ1-2, with a possible D match to TRBD1 (5 bases). The CDR3 is made up of 13 amino acids. V lost 1 base to trimming and J lost 6 bases, with 9 bases between them. Germline V gives CDR1 SNHLY, CDR2 FYNNEI. The CDR3 here is CASSEDRLNGYTF. DNA of the CDR3: TGTGCCAGCAGTGAAGACAGGTTGAATGGCTACACCTTC.

The chain uses TRBV4-1 and TRBJ2-1, with 15 bases aligning to TRBD2. There are 17 residues in the CDR3. The V and J ends lost 4 bases and 7 bases, in that order; junction bases with no gene match: 8. Germline V lookup: CDR1 MGHRA, CDR2 YSYEKL. The CDR3 is CASSRGGLAGGRNEQFF. In nucleotides, the CDR3 is TGCGCCAGCAGCCGTGGAGGACTAGCGGGGGGGCGGAATGAGCAGTTCTTC.

The CDR3 sequence: CASSHLAGGTGELFF. In DNA form, the CDR3 reads TGTGCCAGCAGCCATCTAGCGGGGGGCACCGGGGAGCTGTTTTTT. This chain links TRBV3-1 (or the pseudogene TRBV3-2) with TRBJ2-2, with 11 bases fitting TRBD2. The CDR3 is 15 residues long. CDR1 is LGHDT, CDR2 YNNKEL, per germline (reference sequence). The junction had 1 base not matched to a gene; V was cut back by 3 bases and J by 4 bases.

This rearrangement joins TRBV3-1 (or the pseudogene TRBV3-2) to TRBJ2-3; a weak D match, TRBD2 (7 bases). The germline CDR1 and CDR2 sequences are LGHDT and YNNKEL (reference sequence). The CDR3 is made up of 16 amino acids. Trimming pared 0 bases from V and 4 bases from J, leaving 14 bases between. Written as DNA, the CDR3 is TGTGCCAGCAGCCAAGATGGAGGGGGGGCTCCAGATACGCAGTATTTT. It yields the protein CASSQDGGGAPDTQYF.

The gene calls are TRBV7-2 and TRBJ2-5; D might be TRBD2 (5 bases). The CDR3 runs to 15 residues. The germline V gene encodes CDR1 SGHTA and CDR2 FQGNSA. The V end was cut by 5 bases, the J end by 5 bases, with 18 bases between. CDR3 nucleotide sequence: TGTGCCAGCAGCGGGAGAGGGTTTGGGTCGGAGACCCAGTACTTC. Residues: CASSGRGFGSETQYF.

The rearrangement uses TRBV4-2 and TRBJ2-3, with 9 bases fitting TRBD1. Germline trimming cut 6 bases from V and 4 bases from J; bases unmatched to any gene: 8. Per germline, CDR1 LGHNA and CDR2 YNFKEQ. The CDR3 spans 15 residues. CDR3 bases: TGTGCCAGCAGAGGGACAGGGATCTTTTCAGATACGCAGTATTTT. Its translation is CASRGTGIFSDTQYF.

The chain carries TRBV18 and TRBJ1-1; the match to TRBD1 covers 10 bases. J gave up 4 bases and V 2 bases, and 1 base lay outside the gene matches. CDR3 size: 14 residues. Germline-derived CDR1 and CDR2 are KGHSH and LQKENI. This CDR3 reads CASSPDRGLTEAFF. The CDR3 nucleotides are TGTGCCAGCTCACCAGACAGGGGGCTCACTGAAGCTTTCTTT.

The rearrangement uses TRBV5-1 and TRBJ2-5, with TRBD1 identical over 9 bases. CDR1 is SGHRS, CDR2 YFSETQ, per germline. Trimming cost V 2 bases and J 5 bases; bases outside gene matches: 4. This CDR3 contains 14 residues. CDR3 sequence: CASSFTGGGETQYF. The CDR3 bases are TGCGCCAGCAGCTTCACAGGGGGCGGCGAGACCCAGTACTTC. The whole variable domain, filled in from reference TRBV5-1 and TRBJ2-5, reads KAGVTQTPRYLIKTRGQQVTLSCSPISGHRSVSWYQQTPGQGLQFLFEYFSETQRNKGNFPGRFSGRQFSNSRSEMNVSTLELGDSALYLCASSFTGGGETQYFGPGTRLLVL.

The chain employs TRBV29-1 and TRBJ1-2, with D possibly matching TRBD1 (6 bases). V was pared by 6 bases and J by 5 bases, with 13 bases between. Germline V gene data show CDR1 as SQVTM and CDR2 as ANQGSEA. The CDR3 covers 12 residues. CDR3 in amino acids: CSVRQETYGYTF. CDR3 coding DNA: TGCAGCGTAAGACAGGAAACTTATGGCTACACCTTC.

The chain carries TRBV5-4 and TRBJ1-6; D is undetermined. Germline lookup yields CDR1 SGHNT and CDR2 YYREEE (reference sequence). V was cut by 0 bases and J by 0 bases, with 13 bases left in between. The CDR3 is made up of 18 amino acids. The CDR3 DNA sequence: TGTGCCAGCAGCTTGGTGCAGCTGTCGGGCTCCTATAATTCACCCCTCCACTTT. It is translated as CASSLVQLSGSYNSPLHF. The full variable domain, in which reference TRBV5-4 and TRBJ1-6 provide the parts outside the CDR3, is ETGVTQSPTHLIKTRGQQVTLRCSSQSGHNTVSWYQQALGQGPQFIFQYYREEENGRGNFPPRFSGLQFPNYSSELNVNALELDDSALYLCASSLVQLSGSYNSPLHFGNGTRLTVT.

V gene TRBV11-3 combines with J gene TRBJ1-1, with a possible D match to TRBD1 (5 bases). V dropped 5 bases and J dropped 1 base, with 11 bases sitting between them. This CDR3 contains 14 residues. CDR1 is SGHNT, CDR2 YENEEA, per germline. DNA of the CDR3: TGTGCCAGCAGCCCGAGGACATGGAACACTGAAGCTTTCTTT. It translates to CASSPRTWNTEAFF. The variable domain in full, completed from reference TRBV11-3 and TRBJ1-1, reads EAGVVQSPRYKIIEKKQPVAFWCNPISGHNTLYWYLQNLGQGPELLIRYENEEAVDDSQLPKDRFSAERLKGVDSTLKIQPAELGDSAVYLCASSPRTWNTEAFFGQGTRLTVV.

The rearrangement joins TRBV20-1 to TRBJ2-5; possibly TRBD2 for D (6 bases). The CDR3 covers 18 residues. Germline CDR1 is DFQATT and CDR2 is SNEGSKA (reference sequence). The germline V and J ends were trimmed by 3 bases and 1 base, with 24 bases remaining between them. DNA of the CDR3: TGCAGTGCTAGTCGTCATGAGGGGCGGGGTATACTCCAAGAGACCCAGTACTTC. Translating gives CSASRHEGRGILQETQYF.

This chain links TRBV7-9 with TRBJ2-6, with 7 bases aligning to TRBD1. V shed 3 bases and J 2 bases; nucleotides not matched to a gene: 4. There are 16 residues in the CDR3. Germline V gene lookup returns CDR1 SEHNR and CDR2 FQNEAQ (reference sequence). CDR3 in amino acids: CASSFRQGAGANVLTF. In nucleotides, the CDR3 is TGTGCCAGCAGCTTTCGCCAGGGGGCTGGGGCCAACGTCCTGACTTTC.

The rearrangement links TRBV5-6 to TRBJ2-6; 7 bases agree with TRBD1. Germline trimming cut 1 base from V and 0 bases from J; bases unmatched to any gene: 4. The CDR3 is made up of 17 amino acids. From germline, CDR1 is SGHDT and CDR2 YYEEEE. The CDR3 sequence: CASSLRGLLSGANVLTF. DNA of the CDR3: TGTGCCAGCAGCTTGAGGGGGCTACTCTCTGGGGCCAACGTCCTGACTTTC.

CDR3 protein: CASSFGSQETQYF. CDR3 sequence (DNA): TGTGCCAGCAGTTTCGGGAGCCAAGAGACCCAGTACTTC. The chain joins TRBV28 to TRBJ2-5; the D gene is possibly TRBD2 (6 bases). CDR3 length equals 13 residues. Trimming removed 3 bases from V and 1 base from J, with 6 bases in between. Germline CDR1 reads MDHEN; CDR2 reads SYDVKM. The entire variable domain, with the rest obtained from reference TRBV28 and TRBJ2-5, is as follows: DVKVTQSSRYLVKRTGEKVFLECVQDMDHENMFWYRQDPGLGLRLIYFSYDVKMKEKGDIPEGYSVSREKKERFSLILESASTNQTSMYLCASSFGSQETQYFGPGTRLLVL.

The chain couples TRBV6-5 to TRBJ2-1, with a possible D match to TRBD1 (6 bases). The CDR3 has 13 residues. The germline CDR1 and CDR2 sequences are MNHEY and SVGAGI. Trimming removed 6 bases from V and 7 bases from J, with 13 bases in between. DNA for the CDR3: TGTGCCAGCAGCGGCGTGGGGGCGAATGAGCAGTTCTTC. It yields the protein CASSGVGANEQFF.

The V and J genes are TRBV7-2 and TRBJ2-6, with D possibly matching TRBD1 (5 bases). Germline CDR1 reads SGHTA; CDR2 reads FQGNSA. Trimming removed 1 base at V and 9 bases at J, with 10 bases between. The CDR3 has 14 amino acids. CDR3: CASSLGSRGNVLTF. The CDR3 region has the DNA TGTGCCAGCAGCTTAGGGAGTAGGGGCAACGTCCTGACTTTC.